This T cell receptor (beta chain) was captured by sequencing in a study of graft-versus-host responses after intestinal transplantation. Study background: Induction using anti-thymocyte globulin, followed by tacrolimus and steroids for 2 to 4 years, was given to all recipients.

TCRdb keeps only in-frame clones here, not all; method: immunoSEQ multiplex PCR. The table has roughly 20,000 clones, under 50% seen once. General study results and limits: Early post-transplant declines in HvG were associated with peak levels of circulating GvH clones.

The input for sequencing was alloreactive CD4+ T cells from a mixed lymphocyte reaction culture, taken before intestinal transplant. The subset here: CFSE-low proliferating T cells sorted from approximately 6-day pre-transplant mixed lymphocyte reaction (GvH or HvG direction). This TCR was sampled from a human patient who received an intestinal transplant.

CDR3 DNA: TGCGCCAGCAGCAAACGGGGGGGGGACAGGGTCTCTGGGGCCAACGTCCTGACTTTC. The encoded protein is CASSKRGGDRVSGANVLTF. The V gene is TRBV5-1, the J gene TRBJ2-6, with TRBD1 as a possible D gene (9 bases). The CDR3 runs 19 residues. The germline CDR1 and CDR2 sequences are SGHRS and YFSETQ. The V and J ends lost 4 bases and 0 bases respectively, with 20 bases between them.